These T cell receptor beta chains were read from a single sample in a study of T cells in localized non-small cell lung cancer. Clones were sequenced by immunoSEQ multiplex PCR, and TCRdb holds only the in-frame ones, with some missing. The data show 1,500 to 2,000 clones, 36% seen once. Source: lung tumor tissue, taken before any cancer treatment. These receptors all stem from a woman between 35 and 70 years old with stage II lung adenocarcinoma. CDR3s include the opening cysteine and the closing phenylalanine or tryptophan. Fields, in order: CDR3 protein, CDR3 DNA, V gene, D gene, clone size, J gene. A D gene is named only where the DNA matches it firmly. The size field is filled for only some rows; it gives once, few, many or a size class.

CDR3 protein: CASSTGGLSYNEQFF
CDR3 DNA: TGTGCCAGCTCAACAGGGGGCTTGTCCTACAATGAGCAGTTCTTC
V gene: TRBV18
D gene: TRBD1
clone size: few
J gene: TRBJ2-1

CDR3 protein: CASRMGNLNTEAFF
CDR3 DNA: TGTGCCAGCAGGATGGGAAACCTTAACACTGAAGCTTTCTTT
V gene: TRBV6-8
D gene: .
clone size: few
J gene: TRBJ1-1

CDR3 protein: CASSDFFPETQYF
CDR3 DNA: TGTGCCAGCAGTGACTTTTTTCCAGAGACCCAGTACTTC
V gene: TRBV9
D gene: .
clone size: few
J gene: TRBJ2-5

CDR3 protein: CAISESPGQGADTQYF
CDR3 DNA: TGTGCCATCAGTGAGTCGCCGGGACAGGGGGCAGATACGCAGTATTTT
V gene: TRBV10-3
D gene: TRBD1
clone size: few
J gene: TRBJ2-3

CDR3 protein: CAWSLAGTVNQPQHF
CDR3 DNA: TGTGCCTGGAGTCTAGCCGGGACAGTGAATCAGCCCCAGCATTTT
V gene: TRBV30
D gene: TRBD1
clone size: .
J gene: TRBJ1-5

CDR3 protein: CASSLGGVQSPLHF
CDR3 DNA: TGTGCCAGCAGCTTAGGGGGAGTACAATCACCCCTCCACTTT
V gene: TRBV11-3
D gene: .
clone size: few
J gene: TRBJ1-6

CDR3 protein: CSVEENSYGYTF
CDR3 DNA: TGCAGCGTTGAAGAGAACAGCTATGGCTACACCTTC
V gene: TRBV29-1
D gene: .
clone size: .
J gene: TRBJ1-2

CDR3 protein: CASSPQGSGNTIYF
CDR3 DNA: TGTGCCAGCTCACCACAGGGGAGTGGAAACACCATATATTTT
V gene: TRBV18
D gene: .
clone size: .
J gene: TRBJ1-3

CDR3 protein: CASSVHPGQAGGNTIYF
CDR3 DNA: TGTGCCAGCAGCGTTCACCCGGGACAGGCGGGCGGAAACACCATATATTTT
V gene: TRBV9
D gene: TRBD1
clone size: few
J gene: TRBJ1-3

CDR3 protein: CSVESGGMTNEKLFF
CDR3 DNA: TGCAGCGTTGAATCAGGGGGCATGACTAATGAAAAACTGTTTTTT
V gene: TRBV29-1
D gene: TRBD1
clone size: few
J gene: TRBJ1-4

CDR3 protein: CASSLSVSGNTIYF
CDR3 DNA: TGTGCCAGCAGCTTGTCGGTCTCTGGAAACACCATATATTTT
V gene: TRBV11-3
D gene: .
clone size: few
J gene: TRBJ1-3

CDR3 protein: CASSSYTSGNTIYF
CDR3 DNA: TGTGCCAGCAGCTCCTACACGTCTGGAAACACCATATATTTT
V gene: TRBV6-8
D gene: .
clone size: .
J gene: TRBJ1-3

CDR3 protein: CAWSVQRSGYTF
CDR3 DNA: TGTGCCTGGAGTGTACAGCGGAGTGGCTACACCTTC
V gene: TRBV30
D gene: .
clone size: few
J gene: TRBJ1-2

CDR3 protein: CASSSSLDTEAFF
CDR3 DNA: TGTGCCAGCAGCTCCAGTCTGGACACTGAAGCTTTCTTT
V gene: TRBV7-4
D gene: .
clone size: .
J gene: TRBJ1-1

CDR3 protein: CSVEVGTGLGEQFF
CDR3 DNA: TGCAGCGTTGAAGTAGGGACAGGGCTTGGTGAGCAGTTCTTC
V gene: TRBV29-1
D gene: TRBD1
clone size: .
J gene: TRBJ2-1

CDR3 protein: CSIRPQSNTGELFF
CDR3 DNA: TGCAGTATCCGACCCCAGTCGAACACCGGGGAGCTGTTTTTT
V gene: TRBV29-1
D gene: .
clone size: .
J gene: TRBJ2-2

CDR3 protein: CASSQETGRGYTF
CDR3 DNA: TGTGCCAGCAGCCAAGAAACAGGGAGGGGCTACACCTTC
V gene: TRBV14
D gene: .
clone size: .
J gene: TRBJ1-2

CDR3 protein: CASTQQGFGYTF
CDR3 DNA: TGTGCCTCGACCCAACAGGGGTTTGGCTACACCTTC
V gene: TRBV30
D gene: TRBD1
clone size: .
J gene: TRBJ1-2

CDR3 protein: CASSKQGQGYEQYF
CDR3 DNA: TGTGCCAGCAGTAAGCAGGGACAGGGCTACGAGCAGTACTTC
V gene: TRBV6-8
D gene: TRBD1
clone size: .
J gene: TRBJ2-7

CDR3 protein: CASSDGEKLFF
CDR3 DNA: TGCGCCAGCAGTGATGGAGAAAAACTGTTTTTT
V gene: TRBV10-1
D gene: .
clone size: .
J gene: TRBJ1-4

CDR3 protein: CAWTPPDRTNTEAFF
CDR3 DNA: TGTGCCTGGACTCCGCCCGACAGGACAAACACTGAAGCTTTCTTT
V gene: TRBV30
D gene: .
clone size: .
J gene: TRBJ1-1

CDR3 protein: CASSSDRINTQETQYF
CDR3 DNA: TGTGCCAGCAGCTCGGACAGAATTAATACTCAAGAGACCCAGTACTTC
V gene: TRBV11-3
D gene: .
clone size: few
J gene: TRBJ2-5

CDR3 protein: CASSVGSGGGSADTQYF
CDR3 DNA: TGTGCCAGTAGTGTAGGTAGCGGGGGGGGTTCAGCGGATACGCAGTATTTT
V gene: TRBV19
D gene: TRBD2
clone size: .
J gene: TRBJ2-3

CDR3 protein: CASTTGTSGTDTQYF
CDR3 DNA: TGTGCCAGCACCACCGGGACTAGTGGCACAGATACGCAGTATTTT
V gene: TRBV6-8
D gene: TRBD2
clone size: medium-sized
J gene: TRBJ2-3

CDR3 protein: CASTYTGLVEKLFF
CDR3 DNA: TGTGCCAGCACCTATACAGGGCTGGTTGAAAAACTGTTTTTT
V gene: TRBV2
D gene: .
clone size: few
J gene: TRBJ1-4

CDR3 protein: CASSPNSPYGYTF
CDR3 DNA: TGTGCCAGCTCCCCAAACAGCCCCTATGGCTACACCTTC
V gene: TRBV18
D gene: .
clone size: .
J gene: TRBJ1-2

CDR3 protein: CASSFEFGQGREGYTF
CDR3 DNA: TGTGCCAGCAGCTTCGAATTCGGACAGGGGAGGGAGGGCTACACCTTC
V gene: TRBV11-3
D gene: TRBD1
clone size: .
J gene: TRBJ1-2

CDR3 protein: CASSQVLASPLHF
CDR3 DNA: TGTGCCAGCAGCCAAGTTTTGGCTTCACCCCTCCACTTT
V gene: TRBV14
D gene: .
clone size: few
J gene: TRBJ1-6